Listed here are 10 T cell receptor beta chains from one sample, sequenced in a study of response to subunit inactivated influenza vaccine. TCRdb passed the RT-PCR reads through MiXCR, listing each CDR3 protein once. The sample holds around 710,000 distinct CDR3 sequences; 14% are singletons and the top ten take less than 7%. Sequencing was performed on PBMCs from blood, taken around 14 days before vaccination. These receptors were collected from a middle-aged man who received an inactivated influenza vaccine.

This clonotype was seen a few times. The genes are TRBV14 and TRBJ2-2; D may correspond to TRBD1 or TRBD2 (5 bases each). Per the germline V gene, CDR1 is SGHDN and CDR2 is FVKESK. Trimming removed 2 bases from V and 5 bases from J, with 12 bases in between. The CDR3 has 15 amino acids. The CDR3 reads CASSQREWGTGELFF. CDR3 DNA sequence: TGTGCCAGCAGCCAAAGAGAGTGGGGGACCGGGGAGCTGTTTTTT.

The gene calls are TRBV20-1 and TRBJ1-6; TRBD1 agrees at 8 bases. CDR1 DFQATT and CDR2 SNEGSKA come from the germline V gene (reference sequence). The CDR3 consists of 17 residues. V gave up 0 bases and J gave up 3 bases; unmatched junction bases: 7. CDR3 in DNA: TGCAGTGCTAGAGATCGAGACAGGGGCAGCTATAATTCACCCCTCCACTTT. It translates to CSARDRDRGSYNSPLHF.

The CDR3 loop is CASSLAVPAGEQYF. CDR3 sequence (DNA): TGTGCCAGCAGCTTAGCGGTCCCGGCGGGGGAGCAGTACTTC. The chain recombines TRBV7-2 with TRBJ2-7; the D gene is possibly TRBD2 (6 bases). The CDR3 covers 14 residues. Germline V gives CDR1 SGHTA, CDR2 FQGNSA. Trimming stripped 0 bases from V and 7 bases from J, with 13 bases between.

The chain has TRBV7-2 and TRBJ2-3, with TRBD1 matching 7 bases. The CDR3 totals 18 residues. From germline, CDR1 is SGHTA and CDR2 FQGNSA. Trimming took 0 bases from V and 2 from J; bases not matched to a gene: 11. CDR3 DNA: TGTGCCAGCAGCTTAGCTTGGGGTAGGGGGCCTCTCACAGATACGCAGTATTTT. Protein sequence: CASSLAWGRGPLTDTQYF.

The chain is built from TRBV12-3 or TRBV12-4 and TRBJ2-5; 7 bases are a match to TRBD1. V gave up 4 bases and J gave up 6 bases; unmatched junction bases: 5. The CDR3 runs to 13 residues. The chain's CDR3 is CASSYDRVQTQYF. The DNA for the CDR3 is TGTGCCAGCAGTTATGACAGGGTCCAGACCCAGTACTTC.

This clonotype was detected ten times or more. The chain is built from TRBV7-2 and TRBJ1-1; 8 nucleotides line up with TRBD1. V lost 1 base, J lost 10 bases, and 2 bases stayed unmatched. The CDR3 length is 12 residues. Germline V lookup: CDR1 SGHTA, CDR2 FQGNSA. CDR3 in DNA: TGTGCCAGCAGCTTAGGGACAGGGAGAGCTTTCTTT. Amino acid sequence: CASSLGTGRAFF. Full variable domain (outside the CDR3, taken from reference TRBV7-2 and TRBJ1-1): GAGVSQSPSNKVTEKGKDVELRCDPISGHTALYWYRQSLGQGLEFLIYFQGNSAPDKSGLPSDRFSAERTGGSVSTLTIQRTQQEDSAVYLCASSLGTGRAFFGQGTRLTVV.

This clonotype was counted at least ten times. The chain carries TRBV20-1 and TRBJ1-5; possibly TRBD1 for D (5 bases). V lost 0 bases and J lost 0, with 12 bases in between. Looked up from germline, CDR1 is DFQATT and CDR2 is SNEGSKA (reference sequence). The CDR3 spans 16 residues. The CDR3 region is CSARDHPGHSNQPQHF. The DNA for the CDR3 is TGCAGTGCTAGAGATCATCCAGGGCATAGCAATCAGCCCCAGCATTTT.

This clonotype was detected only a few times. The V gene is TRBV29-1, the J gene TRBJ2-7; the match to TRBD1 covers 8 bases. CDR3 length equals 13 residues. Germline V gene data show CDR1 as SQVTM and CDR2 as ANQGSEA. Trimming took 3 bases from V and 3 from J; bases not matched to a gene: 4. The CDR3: CSVDPGGGYEQYF. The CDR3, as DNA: TGCAGCGTTGATCCAGGGGGCGGCTACGAGCAGTACTTC.

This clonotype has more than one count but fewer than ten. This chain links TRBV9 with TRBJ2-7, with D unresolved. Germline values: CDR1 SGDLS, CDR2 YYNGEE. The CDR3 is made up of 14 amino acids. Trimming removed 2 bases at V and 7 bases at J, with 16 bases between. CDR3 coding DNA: TGTGCCAGCAGCGTTTCGGCCTCCCTGGGGGAGCAGTACTTC. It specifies CASSVSASLGEQYF. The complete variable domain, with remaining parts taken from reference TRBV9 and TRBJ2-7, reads DSGVTQTPKHLITATGQRVTLRCSPRSGDLSVYWYQQSLDQGLQFLIQYYNGEERAKGNILERFSAQQFPDLHSELNLSSLELGDSALYFCASSVSASLGEQYFGPGTRLTVT.

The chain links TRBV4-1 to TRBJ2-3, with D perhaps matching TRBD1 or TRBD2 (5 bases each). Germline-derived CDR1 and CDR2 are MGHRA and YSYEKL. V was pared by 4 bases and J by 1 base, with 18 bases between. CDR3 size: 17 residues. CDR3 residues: CASSRLGPTSGTDTQYF. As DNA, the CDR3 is TGCGCCAGCAGCCGCCTGGGACCAACCTCCGGCACAGATACGCAGTATTTT.